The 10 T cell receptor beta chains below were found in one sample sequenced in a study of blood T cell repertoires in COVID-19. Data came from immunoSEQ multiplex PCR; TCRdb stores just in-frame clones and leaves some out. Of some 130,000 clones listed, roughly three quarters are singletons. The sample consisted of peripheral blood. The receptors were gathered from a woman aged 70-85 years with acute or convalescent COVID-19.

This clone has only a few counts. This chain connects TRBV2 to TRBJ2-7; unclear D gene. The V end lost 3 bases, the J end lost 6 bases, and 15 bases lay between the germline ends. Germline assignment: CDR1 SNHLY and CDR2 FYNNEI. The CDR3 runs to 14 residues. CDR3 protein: CASSERQGHGEQYF. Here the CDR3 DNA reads TGTGCCAGCAGTGAGAGGCAAGGCCACGGCGAGCAGTACTTC.

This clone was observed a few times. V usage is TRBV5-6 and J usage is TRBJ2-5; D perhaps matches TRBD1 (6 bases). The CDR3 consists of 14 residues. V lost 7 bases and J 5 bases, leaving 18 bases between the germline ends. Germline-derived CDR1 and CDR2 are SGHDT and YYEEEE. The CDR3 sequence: CASQSGQIWETQYF. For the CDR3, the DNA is TGTGCCAGCCAGAGCGGACAGATTTGGGAGACCCAGTACTTC.

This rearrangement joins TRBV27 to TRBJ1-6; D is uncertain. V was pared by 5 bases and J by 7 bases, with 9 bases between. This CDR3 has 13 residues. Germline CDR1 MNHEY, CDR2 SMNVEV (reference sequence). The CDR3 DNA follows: TGTGCCAGCAGTCCCCTCGTGAATTCACCCCTCCACTTT. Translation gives CASSPLVNSPLHF.

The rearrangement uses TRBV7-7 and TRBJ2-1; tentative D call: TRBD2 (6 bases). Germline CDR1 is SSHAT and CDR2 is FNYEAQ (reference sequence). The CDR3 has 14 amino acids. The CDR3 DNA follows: TGTGCTAGTGACCTGGCGGGAACTTACAATGAGCAGTTCTTC. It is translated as CASDLAGTYNEQFF.

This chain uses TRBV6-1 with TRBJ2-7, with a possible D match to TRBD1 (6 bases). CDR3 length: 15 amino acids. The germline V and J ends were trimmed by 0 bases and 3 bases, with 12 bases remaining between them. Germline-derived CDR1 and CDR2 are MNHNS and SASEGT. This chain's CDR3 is CASSEAGTSLYEQYF. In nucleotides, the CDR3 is TGTGCCAGCAGTGAAGCCGGGACAAGTCTCTACGAGCAGTACTTC.

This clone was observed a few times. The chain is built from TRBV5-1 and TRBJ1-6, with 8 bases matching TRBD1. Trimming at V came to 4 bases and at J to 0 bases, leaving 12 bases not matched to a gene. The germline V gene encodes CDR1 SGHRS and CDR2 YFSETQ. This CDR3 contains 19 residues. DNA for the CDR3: TGCGCCAGCAGCCCGGGACAGGCGATTGGGAGCTCCTATAATTCACCCCTCCACTTT. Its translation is CASSPGQAIGSSYNSPLHF.

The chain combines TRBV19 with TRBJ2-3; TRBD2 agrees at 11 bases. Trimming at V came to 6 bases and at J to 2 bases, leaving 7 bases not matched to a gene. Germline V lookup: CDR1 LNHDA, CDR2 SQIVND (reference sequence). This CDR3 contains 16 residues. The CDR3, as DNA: TGTGCCAGTAGAATTAGCGGGAGGGGAACCACAGATACGCAGTATTTT. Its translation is CASRISGRGTTDTQYF.

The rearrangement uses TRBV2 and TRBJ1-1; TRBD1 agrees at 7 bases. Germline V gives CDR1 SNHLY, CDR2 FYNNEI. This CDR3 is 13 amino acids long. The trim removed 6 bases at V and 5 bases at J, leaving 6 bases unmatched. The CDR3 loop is CASSRQGGTEAFF. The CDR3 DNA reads TGTGCCAGCAGCAGACAGGGTGGTACTGAAGCTTTCTTT. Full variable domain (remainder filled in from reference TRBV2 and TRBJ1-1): EPEVTQTPSHQVTQMGQEVILRCVPISNHLYFYWYRQILGQKVEFLVSFYNNEISEKSEIFDDQFSVERPDGSNFTLKIRSTKLEDSAMYFCASSRQGGTEAFFGQGTRLTVV.

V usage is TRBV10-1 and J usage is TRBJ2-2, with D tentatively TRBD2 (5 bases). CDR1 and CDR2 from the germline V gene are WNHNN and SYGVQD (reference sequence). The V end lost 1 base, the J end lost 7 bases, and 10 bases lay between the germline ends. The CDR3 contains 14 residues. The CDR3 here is CASSELGRDGELFF. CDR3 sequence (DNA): TGCGCCAGCAGTGAGTTGGGCCGGGACGGGGAGCTGTTTTTT.

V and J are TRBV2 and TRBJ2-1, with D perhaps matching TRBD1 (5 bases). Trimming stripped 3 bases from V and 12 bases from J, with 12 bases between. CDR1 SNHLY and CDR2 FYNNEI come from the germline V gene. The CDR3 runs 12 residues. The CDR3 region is CASSEQGLGQFF. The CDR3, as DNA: TGTGCCAGCAGTGAGCAGGGCTTAGGGCAGTTCTTC.